The table lists the clone carrying this TCR beta chain with a few counts. Its antigen is undetermined. TCRdb reprocessed the 5' RACE reads via MiXCR and lists one record per CDR3 protein. This table holds roughly 440,000 distinct CDR3 sequences, 17% found once. The data stem from a study of CD8 T cells in ankylosing spondylitis. Study results and limitations: Peripheral blood samples showed relatively rare disease-linked clones, and these clones were CD8+. Apparently characteristic of ankylosing spondylitis blood was a TCR beta motif (fewer than 10 highly homologous variants).

Germline CDR1 and CDR2: MNHEY and SMNVEV (reference sequence). This CDR3 region has 15 residues. V shed 6 bases, J shed 2 bases, and the junction held 5 bases outside the gene matches. The sample comprised blood, either unsorted or a sorted T cell fraction (not recorded which). The clonotype was recovered from a male donor with ankylosing spondylitis. The chain is built from TRBV27 and TRBJ2-5, with 11 bases aligning to TRBD1. The CDR3 DNA reads as TGTGCCAGCAGAAGGGACAGGGGGGAGCAAGAGACCCAGTACTTC. Amino acid sequence: CASRRDRGEQETQYF.